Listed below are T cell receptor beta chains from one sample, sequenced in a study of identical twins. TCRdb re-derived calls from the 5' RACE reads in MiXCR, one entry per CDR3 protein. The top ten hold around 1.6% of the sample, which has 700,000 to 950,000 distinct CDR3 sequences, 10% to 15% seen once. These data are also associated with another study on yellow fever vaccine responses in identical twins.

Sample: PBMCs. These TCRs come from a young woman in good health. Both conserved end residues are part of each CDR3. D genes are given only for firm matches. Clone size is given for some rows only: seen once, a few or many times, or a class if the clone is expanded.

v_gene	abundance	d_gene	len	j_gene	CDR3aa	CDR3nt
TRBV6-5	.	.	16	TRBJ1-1	CASSSGRNFMNTEAFF	TGTGCCAGCAGTTCGGGGAGGAATTTTATGAACACTGAAGCTTTCTTT
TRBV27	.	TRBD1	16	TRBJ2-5	CASRTRDRTYQETQYF	TGTGCCAGCCGAACCCGGGACAGGACGTACCAAGAGACCCAGTACTTC
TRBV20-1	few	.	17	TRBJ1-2	CSARADGAESDPYGYTF	TGCAGTGCTAGAGCGGACGGGGCAGAATCCGATCCGTATGGCTACACCTTC
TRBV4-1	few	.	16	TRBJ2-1	CASSREPGETYNEQFF	TGCGCCAGCAGCCGGGAGCCCGGGGAAACCTACAATGAGCAGTTCTTC
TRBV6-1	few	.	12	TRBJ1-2	CASSVPQGRYTF	TGTGCCAGCAGTGTCCCACAGGGTCGCTACACCTTC
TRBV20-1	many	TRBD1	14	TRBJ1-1	CSAPGQAWDTEAFF	TGCAGTGCTCCGGGACAGGCTTGGGACACTGAAGCTTTCTTT
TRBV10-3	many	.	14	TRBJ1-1	CAISESAGATEAFF	TGTGCCATCAGTGAGTCTGCAGGTGCCACTGAAGCTTTCTTT
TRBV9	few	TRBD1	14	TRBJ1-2	CASSVVDRGRGYTF	TGTGCCAGCAGCGTAGTAGACAGGGGACGTGGCTACACCTTC
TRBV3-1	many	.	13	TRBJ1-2	CASSQSIGYGYTF	TGTGCCAGCAGCCAATCCATCGGCTATGGCTACACCTTC
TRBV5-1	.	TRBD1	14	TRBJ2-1	CASSLGQGIGEQFF	TGCGCCAGCAGCTTGGGACAGGGTATTGGAGAGCAGTTCTTC
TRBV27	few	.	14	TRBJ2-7	CASSSSTGHYEQYF	TGTGCCAGCAGTTCCTCGACAGGACACTACGAGCAGTACTTC
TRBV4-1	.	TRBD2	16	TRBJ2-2	CASSHTPGLADRELFF	TGCGCCAGCAGCCACACTCCGGGACTAGCGGACCGGGAGCTGTTTTTT
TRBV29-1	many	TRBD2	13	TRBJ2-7	CSVDSLAGDEQYF	TGCAGCGTTGACTCTCTAGCGGGCGACGAGCAGTACTTC
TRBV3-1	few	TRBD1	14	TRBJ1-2	CASSQPTGNYGYTF	TGTGCCAGCAGCCAACCGACAGGGAATTATGGCTACACCTTC
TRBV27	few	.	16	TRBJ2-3	CASNLMGGPGTDTQYF	TGTGCCAGCAACCTGATGGGGGGGCCGGGCACAGATACGCAGTATTTT
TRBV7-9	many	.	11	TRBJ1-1	CASSPGAEAFF	TGTGCCAGCAGCCCAGGTGCGGAAGCTTTCTTT
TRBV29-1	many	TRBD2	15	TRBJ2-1	CSVDSGASRYNEQFF	TGCAGCGTTGATAGCGGGGCGTCGAGATACAATGAGCAGTTCTTC
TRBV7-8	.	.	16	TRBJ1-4	CASSLAGTGAREKLFF	TGTGCCAGCAGCTTAGCGGGAACGGGGGCTCGGGAAAAACTGTTTTTT
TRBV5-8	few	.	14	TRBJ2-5	CASSLWSAQETQYF	TGTGCCAGCAGCTTGTGGTCAGCCCAAGAGACCCAGTACTTC
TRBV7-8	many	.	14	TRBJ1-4	CASSFGMGGEKLFF	TGTGCCAGCAGCTTCGGGATGGGGGGTGAAAAACTGTTTTTT
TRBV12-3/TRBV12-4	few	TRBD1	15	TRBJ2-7	CASSFLGTGIHEQYF	TGTGCCAGCAGTTTTCTGGGGACAGGGATCCACGAGCAGTACTTC
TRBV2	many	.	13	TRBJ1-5	CASRQVINQPQHF	TGTGCCAGCAGGCAGGTCATCAATCAGCCCCAGCATTTT
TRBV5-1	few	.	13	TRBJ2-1	CASSSALREMQFF	TGCGCCAGCAGCTCGGCCTTACGGGAGATGCAGTTCTTC
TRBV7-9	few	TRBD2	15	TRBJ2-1	CASSLSSGRNNEQFF	TGTGCCAGCAGCTTAAGTAGCGGGAGGAACAATGAGCAGTTCTTC
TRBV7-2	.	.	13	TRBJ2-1	CASSFSAFNEQFF	TGTGCCAGCAGCTTTTCTGCGTTCAATGAGCAGTTCTTC
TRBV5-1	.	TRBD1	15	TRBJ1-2	CASSREQGMIDGYTF	TGCGCCAGCAGCCGGGAACAGGGGATGATTGATGGCTACACCTTC
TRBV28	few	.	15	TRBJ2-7	CASSSLLGGSYEQYF	TGTGCCAGCAGTTCCCTTTTAGGGGGAAGCTACGAGCAGTACTTC
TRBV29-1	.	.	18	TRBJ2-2	CSVEGLHSGRGDTGELFF	TGCAGCGTTGAAGGGCTCCACAGCGGACGGGGTGACACCGGGGAGCTGTTTTTT
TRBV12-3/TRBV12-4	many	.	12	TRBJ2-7	CASKRSTYEQYF	TGTGCCAGCAAACGGAGTACCTACGAGCAGTACTTC
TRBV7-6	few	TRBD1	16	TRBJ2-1	CASSPTGTGPYNEQFF	TGTGCCAGCAGCCCAACTGGGACAGGACCTTACAATGAGCAGTTCTTC
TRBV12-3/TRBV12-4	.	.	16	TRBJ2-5	CASSPQGTDLGETQYF	TGTGCCAGCAGCCCACAGGGGACTGACCTTGGGGAGACCCAGTACTTC
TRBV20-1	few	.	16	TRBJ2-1	CSARDRTGGPANEQFF	TGCAGTGCTAGAGATCGGACCGGGGGCCCCGCAAATGAGCAGTTCTTC
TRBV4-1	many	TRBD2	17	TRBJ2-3	CASSQAGGGSLADTQYF	TGCGCCAGCAGCCAAGCCGGGGGAGGGTCTTTGGCAGATACGCAGTATTTT
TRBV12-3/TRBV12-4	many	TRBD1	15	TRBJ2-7	CASSLVSGQGGEQYF	TGTGCCAGCAGTTTGGTTTCGGGACAGGGAGGCGAGCAGTACTTC
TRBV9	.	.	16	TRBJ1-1	CASSVPGMGADTEAFF	TGTGCCAGCAGCGTACCAGGGATGGGGGCAGACACTGAAGCTTTCTTT
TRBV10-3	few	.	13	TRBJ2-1	CATEGELTHEQFF	TGTGCCACCGAGGGGGAACTAACTCATGAGCAGTTCTTC
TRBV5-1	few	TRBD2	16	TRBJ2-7	CASSLVPAGGPDEQYF	TGCGCCAGCAGCTTGGTCCCAGCGGGAGGGCCCGACGAGCAGTACTTC
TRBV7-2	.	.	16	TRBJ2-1	CASSLAAGAPYNEQFF	TGTGCCAGCAGCTTAGCGGCAGGGGCTCCCTACAATGAGCAGTTCTTC
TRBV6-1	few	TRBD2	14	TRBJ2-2	CASTKSWGGGELFF	TGTGCCAGCACCAAAAGTTGGGGGGGCGGGGAGCTGTTTTTT
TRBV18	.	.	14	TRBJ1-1	CASSPWVQATEAFF	TGTGCCAGCTCACCATGGGTTCAGGCCACTGAAGCTTTCTTT
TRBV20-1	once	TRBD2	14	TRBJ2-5	CSARLLAGQETQYF	TGCAGTGCTAGACTGCTAGCGGGGCAAGAGACCCAGTACTTC
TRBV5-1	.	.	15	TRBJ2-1	CASSLEGAKYNEQFF	TGCGCCAGCAGCTTGGAAGGGGCGAAATACAATGAGCAGTTCTTC
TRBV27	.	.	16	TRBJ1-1	CASSSWRAKSNTEAFF	TGTGCCAGCAGTTCCTGGCGGGCGAAATCGAACACTGAAGCTTTCTTT
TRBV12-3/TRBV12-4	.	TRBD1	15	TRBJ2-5	CASSSWDRGRETQYF	TGTGCCAGCAGCTCCTGGGACAGGGGTCGAGAGACCCAGTACTTC